This T cell receptor (beta chain) was found in a study of regulatory T cells in long-lasting Graves disease. Time point defined: newly diagnosed GD, antithyroid drugs for less than 3 months. The TCR library was made from RNA extracted from PBMCs. Germline-derived CDR1 and CDR2 are LNHDA and SQIVND (reference sequence). The CDR3 runs 13 residues. V was pared by 1 base and J by 5 bases, with 1 base of the junction left unmatched. Construction of TCR beta libraries relied on iRepertoire HTBI primers and on Arm-PCR targeting CDR3 regions. TCRdb called the multiplex PCR reads again in MiXCR, with one record for every CDR3 protein. The table records 400,000 to 650,000 distinct CDR3 sequences, around 15% of them present only once. These sequences were also reported in another study, on T cells in Graves' hyperthyroidism and ophthalmopathy.

The genes are TRBV19 and TRBJ1-2; 7 positions match TRBD1. The sequence was obtained from a woman aged 35-60 years with Graves disease. The specimen was peripheral blood mononuclear cells (PBMCs), collected at new diagnosis, from a patient treated with antithyroid drugs. The CDR3 spells CASSIGGQYGYTF. The CDR3 DNA sequence: TGTGCCAGTAGTATAGGGGGACAGTATGGCTACACCTTC.